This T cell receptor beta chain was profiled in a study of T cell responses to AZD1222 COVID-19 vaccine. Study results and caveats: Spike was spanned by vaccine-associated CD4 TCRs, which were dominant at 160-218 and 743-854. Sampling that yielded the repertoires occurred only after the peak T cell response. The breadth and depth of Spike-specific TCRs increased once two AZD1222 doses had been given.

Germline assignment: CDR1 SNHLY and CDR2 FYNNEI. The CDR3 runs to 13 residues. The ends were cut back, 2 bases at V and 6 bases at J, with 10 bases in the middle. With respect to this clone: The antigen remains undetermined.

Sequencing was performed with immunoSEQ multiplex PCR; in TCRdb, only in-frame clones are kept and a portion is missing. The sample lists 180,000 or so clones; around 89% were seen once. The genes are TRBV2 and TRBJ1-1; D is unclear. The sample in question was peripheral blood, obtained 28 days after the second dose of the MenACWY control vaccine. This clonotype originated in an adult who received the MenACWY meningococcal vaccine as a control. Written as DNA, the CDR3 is TGTGCCAGCAGTGAACGGTCGGATTCTGAAGCTTTCTTT. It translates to CASSERSDSEAFF.